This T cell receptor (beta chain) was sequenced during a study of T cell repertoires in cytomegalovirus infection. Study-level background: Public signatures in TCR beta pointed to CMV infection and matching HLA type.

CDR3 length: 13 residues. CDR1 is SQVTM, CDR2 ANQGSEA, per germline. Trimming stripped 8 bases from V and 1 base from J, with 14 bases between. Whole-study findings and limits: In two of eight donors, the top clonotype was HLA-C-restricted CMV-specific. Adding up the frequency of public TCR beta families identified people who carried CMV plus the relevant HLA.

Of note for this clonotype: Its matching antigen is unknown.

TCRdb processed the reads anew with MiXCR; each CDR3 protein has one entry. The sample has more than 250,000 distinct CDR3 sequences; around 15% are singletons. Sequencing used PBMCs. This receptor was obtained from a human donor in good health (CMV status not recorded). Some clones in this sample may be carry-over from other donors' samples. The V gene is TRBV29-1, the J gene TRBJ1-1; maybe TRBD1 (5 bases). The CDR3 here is CSTVPGGNTEAFF. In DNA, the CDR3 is TGCAGCACCGTGCCGGGGGGGAACACTGAAGCTTTCTTT. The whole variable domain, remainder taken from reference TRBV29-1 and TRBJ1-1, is SAVISQKPSRDICQRGTSLTIQCQVDSQVTMMFWYRQQPGQSLTLIATANQGSEATYESGFVIDKFPISRPNLTFSTLTVSNMSPEDSSIYLCSTVPGGNTEAFFGQGTRLTVV.